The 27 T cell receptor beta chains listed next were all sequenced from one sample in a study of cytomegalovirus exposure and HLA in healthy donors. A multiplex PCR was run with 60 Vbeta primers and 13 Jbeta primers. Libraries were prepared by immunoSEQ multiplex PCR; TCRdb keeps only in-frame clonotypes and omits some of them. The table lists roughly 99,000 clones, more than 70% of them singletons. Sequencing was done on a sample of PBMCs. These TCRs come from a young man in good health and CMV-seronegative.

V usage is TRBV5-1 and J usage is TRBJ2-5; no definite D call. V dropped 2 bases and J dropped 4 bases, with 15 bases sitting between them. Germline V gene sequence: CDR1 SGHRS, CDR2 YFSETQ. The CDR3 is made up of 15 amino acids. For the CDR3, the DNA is TGCGCCAGCAGCTTAACAGTGGCCACATTAGAGACCCAGTACTTC. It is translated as CASSLTVATLETQYF.

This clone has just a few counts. The CDR3 DNA reads as TGTGCCAGCACCCCGACAGGGGGCTCCTACGAGCAGTACTTC. Encoded protein: CASTPTGGSYEQYF. This chain joins TRBV6-6 and TRBJ2-7, with TRBD1 identical over 9 bases. Germline CDR1 reads MNHNY; CDR2 reads SVGAGI (reference sequence). Unmatched junction bases numbered 4, after V lost 7 bases and J lost 0 bases. The CDR3 is made up of 14 amino acids.

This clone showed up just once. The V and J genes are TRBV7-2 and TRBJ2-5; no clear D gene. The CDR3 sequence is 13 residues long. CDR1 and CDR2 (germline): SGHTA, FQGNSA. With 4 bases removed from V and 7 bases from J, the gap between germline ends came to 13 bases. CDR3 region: CASSSPAQWTQYF. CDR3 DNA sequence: TGTGCCAGCAGCTCCCCAGCGCAATGGACCCAGTACTTC.

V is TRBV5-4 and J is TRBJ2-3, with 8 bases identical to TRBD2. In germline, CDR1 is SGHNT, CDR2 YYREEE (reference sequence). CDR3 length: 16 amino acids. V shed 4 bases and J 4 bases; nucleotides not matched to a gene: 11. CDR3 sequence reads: CASSQEAGEGADTQYF. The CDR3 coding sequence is TGTGCCAGCAGCCAAGAAGCGGGGGAGGGTGCAGATACGCAGTATTTT.

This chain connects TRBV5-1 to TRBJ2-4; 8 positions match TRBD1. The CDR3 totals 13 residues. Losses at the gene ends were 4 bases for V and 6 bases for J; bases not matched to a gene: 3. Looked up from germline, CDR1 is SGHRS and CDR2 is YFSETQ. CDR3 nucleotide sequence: TGCGCCAGCAGCATGGGACAGGCAAACATTCAGTACTTC. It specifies CASSMGQANIQYF.

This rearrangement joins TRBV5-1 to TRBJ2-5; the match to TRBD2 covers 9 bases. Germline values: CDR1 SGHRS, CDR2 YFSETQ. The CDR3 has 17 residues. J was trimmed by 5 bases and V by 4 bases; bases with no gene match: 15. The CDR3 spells CASSPLGPRGGRETQYF. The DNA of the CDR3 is TGCGCCAGCAGCCCTCTGGGCCCGCGGGGGGGCCGGGAGACCCAGTACTTC.

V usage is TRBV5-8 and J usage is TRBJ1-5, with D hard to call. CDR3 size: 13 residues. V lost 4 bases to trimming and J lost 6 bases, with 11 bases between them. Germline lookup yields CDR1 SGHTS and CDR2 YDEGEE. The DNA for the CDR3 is TGTGCCAGCAGCAGGAGGGTTGGTCAGCCCCAGCATTTT. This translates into CASSRRVGQPQHF.

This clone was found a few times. Written as DNA, the CDR3 is TGTGCCAGCAGTTACTGGAAACAGGGTAACCACGAGCAGTACTTC. It codes for CASSYWKQGNHEQYF. V gene TRBV6-5 combines with J gene TRBJ2-7; perhaps TRBD1 as D (6 bases). This CDR3 spans 15 amino acids. V lost 1 base to trimming and J lost 5 bases, with 15 bases between them. CDR1 and CDR2 from the germline V gene are MNHEY and SVGAGI.

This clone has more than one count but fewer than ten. Written as DNA, the CDR3 is TGTGCCAGCAGCCTCGGTAATTCACCCCTCCACTTT. As protein: CASSLGNSPLHF. This chain joins TRBV2 and TRBJ1-6; no firm D call. This CDR3 region has 12 residues. In germline, CDR1 is SNHLY, CDR2 FYNNEI. Trimming pared 6 bases from V and 6 bases from J, leaving 6 bases between. Filled out from reference TRBV2 and TRBJ1-6, the complete variable domain reads EPEVTQTPSHQVTQMGQEVILRCVPISNHLYFYWYRQILGQKVEFLVSFYNNEISEKSEIFDDQFSVERPDGSNFTLKIRSTKLEDSAMYFCASSLGNSPLHFGNGTRLTVT.

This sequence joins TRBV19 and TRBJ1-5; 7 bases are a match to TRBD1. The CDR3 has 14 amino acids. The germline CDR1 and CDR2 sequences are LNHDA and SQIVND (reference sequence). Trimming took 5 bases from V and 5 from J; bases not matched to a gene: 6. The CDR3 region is CASSPRDSYQPQHF. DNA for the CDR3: TGTGCCAGTAGTCCCCGGGACAGCTATCAGCCCCAGCATTTT.

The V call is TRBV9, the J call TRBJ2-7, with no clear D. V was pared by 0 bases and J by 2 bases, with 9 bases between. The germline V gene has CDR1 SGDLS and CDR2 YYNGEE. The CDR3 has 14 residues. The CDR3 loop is CASSVAPLAYEQYF. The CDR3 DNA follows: TGTGCCAGCAGCGTAGCTCCCCTCGCCTACGAGCAGTACTTC.

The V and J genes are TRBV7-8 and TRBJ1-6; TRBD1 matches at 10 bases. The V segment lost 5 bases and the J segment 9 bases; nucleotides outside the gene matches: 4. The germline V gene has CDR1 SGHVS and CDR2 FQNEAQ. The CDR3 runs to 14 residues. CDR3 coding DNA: TGTGCCAGCAGCGTCAGGGACAGGGGTTCACCCCTCCACTTT. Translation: CASSVRDRGSPLHF.

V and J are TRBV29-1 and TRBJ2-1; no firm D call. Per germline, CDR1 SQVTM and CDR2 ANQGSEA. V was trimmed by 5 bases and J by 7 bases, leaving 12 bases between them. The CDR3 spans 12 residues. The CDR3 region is CSVRQLRNEQFF. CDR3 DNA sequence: TGCAGCGTTCGCCAACTCCGTAATGAGCAGTTCTTC.

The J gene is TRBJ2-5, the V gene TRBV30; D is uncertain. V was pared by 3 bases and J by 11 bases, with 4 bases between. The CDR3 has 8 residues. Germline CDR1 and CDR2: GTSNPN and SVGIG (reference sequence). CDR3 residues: CAWREQYF. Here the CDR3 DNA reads TGTGCCTGGAGGGAGCAGTACTTC.

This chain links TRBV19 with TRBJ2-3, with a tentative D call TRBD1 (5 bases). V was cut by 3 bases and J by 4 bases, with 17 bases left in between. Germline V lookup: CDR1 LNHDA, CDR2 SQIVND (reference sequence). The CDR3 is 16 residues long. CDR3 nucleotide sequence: TGTGCCAGTAGTATCGGTAGGTCAGGGTACGCAGATACGCAGTATTTT. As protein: CASSIGRSGYADTQYF.

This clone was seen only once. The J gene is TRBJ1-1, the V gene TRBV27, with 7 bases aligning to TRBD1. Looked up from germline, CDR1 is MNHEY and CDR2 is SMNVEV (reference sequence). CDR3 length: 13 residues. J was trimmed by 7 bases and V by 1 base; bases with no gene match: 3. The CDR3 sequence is CASSLLGTVEAFF. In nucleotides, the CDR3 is TGTGCCAGCAGTTTATTGGGGACAGTTGAAGCTTTCTTT.

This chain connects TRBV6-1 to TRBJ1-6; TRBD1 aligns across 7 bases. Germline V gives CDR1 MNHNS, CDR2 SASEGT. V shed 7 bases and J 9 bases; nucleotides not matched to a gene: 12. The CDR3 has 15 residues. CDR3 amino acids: CASTAPGQASSPLHF. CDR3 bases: TGTGCCAGCACCGCTCCCGGACAGGCGAGTTCACCCCTCCACTTT.

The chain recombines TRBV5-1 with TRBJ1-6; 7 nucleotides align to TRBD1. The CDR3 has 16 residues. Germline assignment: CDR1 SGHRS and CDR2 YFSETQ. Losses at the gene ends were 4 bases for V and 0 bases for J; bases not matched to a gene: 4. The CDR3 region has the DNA TGCGCCAGCAGCAGGGACAGAAGCTCCTATAATTCACCCCTCCACTTT. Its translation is CASSRDRSSYNSPLHF.

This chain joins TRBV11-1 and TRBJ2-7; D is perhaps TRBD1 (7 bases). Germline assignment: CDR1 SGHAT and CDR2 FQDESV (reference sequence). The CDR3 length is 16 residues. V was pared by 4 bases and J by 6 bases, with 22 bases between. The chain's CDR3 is CASSWGTRDRGSEQYF. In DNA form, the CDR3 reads TGTGCCAGCAGCTGGGGGACTCGGGACAGAGGGTCCGAGCAGTACTTC.

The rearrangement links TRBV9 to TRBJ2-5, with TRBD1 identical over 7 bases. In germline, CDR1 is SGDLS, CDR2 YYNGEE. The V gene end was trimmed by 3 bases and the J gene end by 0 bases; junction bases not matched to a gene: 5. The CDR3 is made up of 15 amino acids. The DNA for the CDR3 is TGTGCCAGCAGCGCCTGGGACAGAAACCAAGAGACCCAGTACTTC. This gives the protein CASSAWDRNQETQYF.

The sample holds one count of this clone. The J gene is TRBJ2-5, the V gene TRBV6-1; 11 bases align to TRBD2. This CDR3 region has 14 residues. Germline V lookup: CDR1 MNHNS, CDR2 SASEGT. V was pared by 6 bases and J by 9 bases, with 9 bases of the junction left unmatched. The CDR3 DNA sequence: TGTGCCAGCAGGACTAGCGGGGCCCGGGGGGCCCAGTACTTC. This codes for CASRTSGARGAQYF.

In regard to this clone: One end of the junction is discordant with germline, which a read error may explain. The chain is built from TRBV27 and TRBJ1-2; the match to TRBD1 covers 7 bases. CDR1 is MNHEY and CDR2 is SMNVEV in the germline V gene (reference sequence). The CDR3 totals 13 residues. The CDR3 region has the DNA TGTGCCAGCGGAGGGGGCCACGTCTATGGCTACCCCTTC. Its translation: CASGGGHVYGYPF.

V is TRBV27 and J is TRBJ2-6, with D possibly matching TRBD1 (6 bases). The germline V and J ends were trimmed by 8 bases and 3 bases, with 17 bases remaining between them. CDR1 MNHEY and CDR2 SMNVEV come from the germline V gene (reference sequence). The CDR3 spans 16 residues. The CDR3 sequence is CASATSYRVGANVLTF. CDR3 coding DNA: TGTGCCAGCGCGACCTCCTACAGGGTTGGGGCCAACGTCCTGACTTTC.

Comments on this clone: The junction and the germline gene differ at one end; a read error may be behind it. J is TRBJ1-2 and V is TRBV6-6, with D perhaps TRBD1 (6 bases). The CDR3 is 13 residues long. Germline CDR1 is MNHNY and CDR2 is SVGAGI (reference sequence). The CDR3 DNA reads TGTGCCAGCAGACCAAGGGGGGGGTGGGGCTACCCCTTC. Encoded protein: CASRPRGGWGYPF.

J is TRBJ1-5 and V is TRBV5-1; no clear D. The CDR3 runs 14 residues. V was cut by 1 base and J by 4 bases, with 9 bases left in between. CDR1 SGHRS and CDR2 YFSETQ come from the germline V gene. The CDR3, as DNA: TGCGCCAGCAGCTTGAACCCTACTAATCAGCCCCAGCATTTT. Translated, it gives CASSLNPTNQPQHF.

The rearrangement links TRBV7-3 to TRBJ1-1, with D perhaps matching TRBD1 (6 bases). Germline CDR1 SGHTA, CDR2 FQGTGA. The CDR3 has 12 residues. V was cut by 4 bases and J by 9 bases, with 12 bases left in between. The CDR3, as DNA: TGTGCCAGCAGCTCCACAGGGAAGAAAGCTTTCTTT. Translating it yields CASSSTGKKAFF.

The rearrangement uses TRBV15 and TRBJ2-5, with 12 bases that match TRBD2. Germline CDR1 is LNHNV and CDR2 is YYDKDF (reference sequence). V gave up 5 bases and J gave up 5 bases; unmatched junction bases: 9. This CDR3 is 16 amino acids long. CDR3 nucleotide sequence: TGTGCCACCAGCTCCCCGCTAGCGGGGGGGCAGGAGACCCAGTACTTC. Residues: CATSSPLAGGQETQYF.